The 20 T cell receptor beta chains below all came from one sample that was sequenced in a study of tumor-infiltrating lymphocytes in primary liver carcinoma. Production of TCR beta cDNA used approximately 480 ng total RNA together with a constant-region primer. Three nested multiplex PCR rounds of slightly modified ARM-PCR generated TCR beta libraries. A C-beta reverse primer was combined with TRBV1-TRBV30 forward primers in the first two PCR rounds, and each round had approximately 9 cycles. TCRdb reprocessed the multiplex PCR reads via MiXCR and lists one record per CDR3 protein. The data contain more than 85,000 distinct CDR3 sequences, approximately 82% of them seen just once; the ten biggest clones take up 15% to 20%. Each 20-30 mg portion of unsorted bulk tissue served as the source for co-extraction of RNA and DNA. Sequenced input: liver tumor tissue from sampling region 3. Subset indicated: tumor region T3, left-lateral pole. The receptors come from a man between 40 and 49 years old with primary liver carcinoma and hepatitis B virus infection.

The gene calls are TRBV11-2 and TRBJ1-2, with a tentative D call TRBD1 (6 bases). Deletions cut 11 bases from V and 8 bases from J, with 21 bases between. Germline CDR1 reads SGHAT; CDR2 reads FQNNGV. CDR3 length equals 13 residues. In nucleotides, the CDR3 is TGTGCCTACATCTCTAACCCAGGGGAAGGCTACACCTTC. Protein sequence: CAYISNPGEGYTF.

About this clonotype itself: The junction does not match germline at one end; this may be a read error. The chain couples TRBV12-3 or TRBV12-4 to TRBJ2-2; either TRBD1 or TRBD2 may fit D (5 bases each). The length of the CDR3 is 18 residues. In DNA, the CDR3 is TGTGCCAACAGCTTCCCCACGAGGGGCTTAGCGAACACCGGGGAGTTGTTTTTT. As protein: CANSFPTRGLANTGELFF.

Comment on this clonotype: At one boundary the junction diverges from the germline segment, which might be a read error. The V and J genes are TRBV29-1 and TRBJ1-2; a weak D match, TRBD1 (5 bases). This CDR3 has 13 residues. The germline V gene encodes CDR1 SQVTM and CDR2 ANQGSEA. CDR3 sequence reads: CSASGLAKYGYTF. The CDR3 DNA reads TGTAGCGCCTCAGGGTTGGCTAAGTATGGCTACACCTTC.

This chain uses TRBV7-9 with TRBJ2-7; possible D gene TRBD2, 6 bases. This CDR3 is 15 amino acids long. Trimming left V 5 bases short and J 5 bases short, with 19 bases between. Germline CDR1 and CDR2: SEHNR and FQNEAQ (reference sequence). The CDR3, as DNA: TGTGCCAGCAGCCGAACTAGGACGGGGGAGGACGAGCAGTACTTC. This translates into CASSRTRTGEDEQYF.

This chain uses TRBV11-1 with TRBJ2-1, with D tentatively TRBD2 (6 bases). Germline V gene lookup returns CDR1 SGHAT and CDR2 FQDESV (reference sequence). This CDR3 contains 13 residues. V was pared by 4 bases and J by 6 bases, with 10 bases between. CDR3 in DNA: TGTGCCAGCAGCTCCGGGAGATGCAATGAGCAGTTCTTC. Translating gives CASSSGRCNEQFF.

Only one count was recorded for this clonotype. V gene TRBV5-6 combines with J gene TRBJ2-1, with D possibly TRBD2 on 6 matching bases. In germline, CDR1 is SGHDT, CDR2 YYEEEE. The germline V and J ends were trimmed by 0 bases and 5 bases, with 15 bases remaining between them. The CDR3 contains 16 residues. CDR3 bases: TGTGCCAGCAGCTTGGTTGCGGGAACTGGGGACAATGAGCAGTTCTTC. Its protein is CASSLVAGTGDNEQFF.

To note about this clonotype: With a much larger clone just one base away, this may be a read error. The rearrangement links TRBV14 to TRBJ2-7; D might be TRBD2 (6 bases). The CDR3 contains 16 residues. Germline assignment: CDR1 SGHDN and CDR2 FVKESK. DNA for the CDR3: TGTGCCAGCAACCAAGATCGGAGCGGGCTGACCTACGAGCAGTACTTC. This codes for CASNQDRSGLTYEQYF.

This clonotype occurred a few times. This may be a read error: a much more frequent sequence differs by one nucleotide. The chain carries TRBV7-9 and TRBJ2-6; a weak D match, TRBD1 (5 bases). The germline V gene has CDR1 SEHNR and CDR2 FQNEAQ (reference sequence). CDR3 length equals 15 residues. CDR3: CASRGRASGTNVLTF. CDR3 bases: TGTGCCAGCAGGGGCAGGGCCTCTGGGACCAACGTCCTGACTTTC.

On this clonotype itself: A much larger clonotype is one base distant, so this may be a read error. The rearrangement uses TRBV5-1 and TRBJ2-3; 12 positions agree with TRBD2. The CDR3 length is 17 residues. Germline V CDR1 and CDR2: SGHRS, YFSETQ. In DNA form, the CDR3 reads TGCGCCAGCAGCTCCCGACTAGCGGGAGTAGTTACAGATAAGCAGTATTTT. Its protein product is CASSSRLAGVVTDKQYF. Full variable domain (missing parts from reference TRBV5-1 and TRBJ2-3): KAGVTQTPRYLIKTRGQQVTLSCSPISGHRSVSWYQQTPGQGLQFLFEYFSETQRNKGNFPGRFSGRQFSNSRSEMNVSTLELGDSALYLCASSSRLAGVVTDKQYFGPGTRLTVL.

Notes on this clonotype: One end of the junction is discordant with germline, which a read error may explain. J is TRBJ2-1 and V is TRBV6-5; D ambiguous. Germline assignment: CDR1 MNHEY and CDR2 SVGAGI. This CDR3 contains 17 residues. CDR3: CVSSYSAGWVSYNEQFF. CDR3 nucleotides: TGTGTCAGCAGTTACTCCGCCGGGTGGGTGTCCTACAATGAGCAGTTCTTC.

Details on this clonotype: A much larger clone lies one base from this, so it may be a read error. The conserved phenylalanine or tryptophan normally closing the CDR3 is absent here, so this likely arose from a read error. The J gene is TRBJ2-7, the V gene TRBV5-1; D call uncertain. Between the trimmed V and J ends, which lost 0 bases and 1 base, there was a span of 5 bases. The V gene's germline CDR1 is SGHRS and CDR2 YFSETQ. The CDR3 runs 13 residues. CDR3 in DNA: TGCGCCAGCAGCTTGGTGACGTCCTACGAGCAGTACTCC. Amino acid sequence: CASSLVTSYEQYS.

As concerns this clonotype: The germline gene is not matched at one end of the junction; a read error may be the cause. This chain's CDR3 is CASSQEGEIQYF. CDR3 bases: TGTGCTAGCAGCCAGGAAGGGGAGATCCAGTACTTC. J is TRBJ2-5 and V is TRBV7-9, with D perhaps matching TRBD1 or TRBD2 (5 bases each). Looked up from germline, CDR1 is SEHNR and CDR2 is FQNEAQ (reference sequence). There are 12 residues in the CDR3.

This clonotype was seen a single time. With a much larger clone just one base away, this may be a read error. The rearrangement links TRBV24-1 to TRBJ2-3; no firm D call. Germline CDR1 and CDR2: KGHDR and SFDVKD. This CDR3 has 13 residues. CDR3 sequence (DNA): TGTGCCACCAGTGATTCCAGTACAGATCCGCAGTATTTT. The encoded protein is CATSDSSTDPQYF.

About this clonotype: A junction boundary mismatches the germline segment, possibly from a read error. The CDR3 DNA follows: TGTGCCAGGAGCTTAGCCCTAGCGGGGGCCTACAGTGAGCAGTTCTTC. Amino acids: CARSLALAGAYSEQFF. The V call is TRBV7-9, the J call TRBJ2-1, with 10 bases that match TRBD2. The germline V gene encodes CDR1 SEHNR and CDR2 FQNEAQ (reference sequence). The CDR3 runs to 16 residues.

About this clonotype: Just one base apart from a much larger clone, this may be a read error. The chain joins TRBV24-1 to TRBJ2-1, with 12 positions matching TRBD2. This CDR3 spans 17 amino acids. Germline V gene data show CDR1 as KGHDR and CDR2 as SFDVKD. The CDR3 reads CDTSDLRSSGRANEQFF. The CDR3 DNA follows: TGTGACACCAGTGATTTGCGTTCTAGCGGGAGGGCCAATGAGCAGTTCTTC.

Note on this clonotype: A read error may explain this, as a much larger clone is one base away. This chain links TRBV7-6 with TRBJ2-2; no clear D. V was clipped by 4 bases and J by 9 bases, with 15 bases between them. The length of the CDR3 is 14 residues. CDR1 SGHVS and CDR2 FNYEAQ come from the germline V gene. CDR3 residues: CASSSVGGSRELFF. The CDR3 DNA sequence: TGTGCCAGCAGCTCCGTTGGCGGTTCCAGGGAGCTGTTTTTT.

The chain carries TRBV4-2 and TRBJ2-5; 9 positions agree with TRBD2. After removal of 1 base from V and 2 bases from J, the junction contained 11 bases not matched to a gene. In germline, CDR1 is LGHNA, CDR2 YNFKEQ. This CDR3 has 18 residues. The CDR3 sequence: CASSQVALDLAGQETQYF. The CDR3 nucleotides are TGTGCCAGCAGCCAAGTAGCTCTGGATCTAGCGGGACAAGAGACCCAGTACTTC.

The chain recombines TRBV12-3 or TRBV12-4 with TRBJ2-3; no reliable D call. The CDR3 extends over 12 amino acids. Deletions cut 4 bases from V and 6 bases from J, with 8 bases between. Written as DNA, the CDR3 is TGTGCCAGCAGTTCCTCCGGTGATACGCAGTATTTT. This sequence encodes CASSSSGDTQYF.

The CDR3: CATRVSGTSGIEGYF. The CDR3 DNA is TGTGCCACGCGTGTCTCCGGGACTAGCGGGATCGAGGGGTACTTC. The chain joins TRBV5-4 to TRBJ2-7, with TRBD2 identical over 13 bases. CDR3 size: 15 residues. The trim removed 9 bases at V and 12 bases at J, leaving 18 bases unmatched. Germline loops: CDR1 SGHNT, CDR2 YYREEE (reference sequence).

This clonotype has only a few counts. The genes are TRBV6-5 and TRBJ2-1, with 8 nucleotides matching TRBD1. The CDR3 has 14 residues. From germline, CDR1 is MNHEY and CDR2 SVGAGI. CDR3 in amino acids: CDSSEDRVVNEQFF. Here the CDR3 DNA reads TGTGACAGTAGTGAGGACAGGGTGGTCAATGAGCAGTTCTTC.